These 11 T cell receptor beta chains share one sample of origin, sequenced in a study of blood T cell repertoires in COVID-19. Clones were read by immunoSEQ multiplex PCR, and TCRdb kept only the in-frame ones, dropping some. The sample carries more than 70,000 clones, 75% to 95% recorded once. Input material: peripheral blood. The source is a woman older than 75 with acute or convalescent COVID-19.

The V gene is TRBV25-1, the J gene TRBJ2-5; 11 nucleotides line up with TRBD1. The CDR3 contains 15 residues. The ends lost 8 bases at V and 0 bases at J; junction bases unmatched: 5. Germline V gene sequence: CDR1 MGHDK, CDR2 SYGVNS. CDR3 in DNA: TGTGCCAGCGTCCAGGACAGGGGGCACCAAGAGACCCAGTACTTC. Amino acids: CASVQDRGHQETQYF.

The chain links TRBV28 to TRBJ1-6, with D possibly being TRBD1 (6 bases). V was pared by 7 bases and J by 0 bases, with 13 bases between. The CDR3 consists of 16 residues. Germline values: CDR1 MDHEN, CDR2 SYDVKM. The CDR3 DNA follows: TGTGCCAGCAAACCGACAGGAGGCTCCTATAATTCACCCCTCCACTTT. The encoded protein is CASKPTGGSYNSPLHF.

The rearrangement uses TRBV19 and TRBJ2-5, with D possibly matching TRBD2 (6 bases). The CDR3 consists of 16 residues. Germline V lookup: CDR1 LNHDA, CDR2 SQIVND (reference sequence). The V end was cut by 5 bases, the J end by 3 bases, with 19 bases between. CDR3 sequence (DNA): TGTGCCAGTAGTTTGGGTGAGGCGGGAATAAAAGAGACCCAGTACTTC. Encoded protein: CASSLGEAGIKETQYF.

The chain has TRBV4-1 and TRBJ2-1; 15 nucleotides align to TRBD2. Germline V gene sequence: CDR1 MGHRA, CDR2 YSYEKL. J was trimmed by 6 bases and V by 1 base; bases with no gene match: 7. This CDR3 contains 18 residues. CDR3 sequence: CASSQGGTSGRFLNEQFF. The CDR3 nucleotides read TGCGCCAGCAGCCAAGGGGGGACTAGCGGGAGGTTCCTCAATGAGCAGTTCTTC.

This clone was counted once. V gene TRBV4-1 combines with J gene TRBJ1-2, with D possibly TRBD1 on 5 matching bases. Trimming took 0 bases from V and 4 from J, leaving 9 bases between them. Germline CDR1 and CDR2: MGHRA and YSYEKL. This CDR3 region has 14 residues. In DNA form, the CDR3 reads TGCGCCAGCAGCCAAGATCACCAGGGCTATGGCTACACCTTC. It is translated as CASSQDHQGYGYTF.

The V gene is TRBV18, the J gene TRBJ2-2; 8 bases fit TRBD1. This CDR3 spans 15 amino acids. CDR1 is KGHSH and CDR2 is LQKENI in the germline V gene. The V gene end was trimmed by 2 bases and the J gene end by 5 bases; junction bases not matched to a gene: 4. CDR3 region: CASSPSTGETGELFF. In DNA form, the CDR3 reads TGTGCCAGCTCACCATCGACAGGGGAAACCGGGGAGCTGTTTTTT.

The chain uses TRBV28 and TRBJ2-7; possible D gene TRBD2, 5 bases. The CDR3 totals 14 residues. CDR1 is MDHEN and CDR2 is SYDVKM in the germline V gene. The V and J ends lost 6 bases and 3 bases respectively, with 15 bases between them. The CDR3 DNA sequence: TGTGCCAGCAGCCCGGCGGGTTTGCACTACGAGCAGTACTTC. Translated: CASSPAGLHYEQYF.

The chain employs TRBV7-9 and TRBJ1-1; TRBD1 is a possible D gene (6 bases). The CDR3 is 15 residues long. Germline CDR1 reads SEHNR; CDR2 reads FQNEAQ (reference sequence). With 2 bases removed from V and 4 bases from J, the gap between germline ends came to 14 bases. CDR3 sequence reads: CASSLMGHLGTEAFF. The CDR3 bases are TGTGCCAGCAGCTTAATGGGACATCTCGGCACTGAAGCTTTCTTT.

The chain combines TRBV5-6 with TRBJ2-4, with TRBD1 as a possible D gene (6 bases). This CDR3 comprises 15 residues. The V gene lost 4 bases and the J gene lost 8 bases, with 19 bases spanning the gap. The germline CDR1 and CDR2 sequences are SGHDT and YYEEEE. The CDR3 region is CASSPRQVGKHIQYF. The CDR3 DNA follows: TGTGCCAGCAGCCCACGACAGGTTGGAAAACACATTCAGTACTTC.

For the CDR3, the DNA is TGTGCCACCAGCAGAGATGGGGCTAGGATATTCTTC. This encodes CATSRDGARIFF. The chain has TRBV15 and TRBJ2-1; a weak D match, TRBD1 (5 bases). The CDR3 has 12 amino acids. Germline CDR1 is LNHNV and CDR2 is YYDKDF (reference sequence). Trimming left V 0 bases short and J 16 bases short, with 13 bases between.

The CDR3 loop reads CASSLPAEAFF. In DNA form, the CDR3 reads TGTGCCAGCAGTTTACCGGCTGAAGCTTTCTTT. V usage is TRBV28 and J usage is TRBJ1-1; D gene uncertain. This CDR3 is 11 amino acids long. The V and J ends lost 2 bases and 6 bases respectively, with 4 bases between them. In germline, CDR1 is MDHEN, CDR2 SYDVKM.